This T cell receptor (beta chain) was identified during a study of CD8 T cells in Susac syndrome. Trimming took 2 bases from V and 8 from J, leaving 6 bases between them. This CDR3 has 11 amino acids. Germline CDR1 is GTSNPN and CDR2 is SVGIG (reference sequence). RNA was extracted with the RNeasy kit, and a quantity of roughly 0.5 to 1 ug was reverse transcribed using random hexamers. TCRdb itself ran the immunoSEQ multiplex PCR reads through MiXCR, one entry per CDR3 protein. This sample yields 180,000 or so distinct CDR3 sequences, of which around 94% are seen a single time; around 0.14% belongs to the top ten.

The J gene is TRBJ1-4, the V gene TRBV30; D is undetermined. The specimen sequenced was CD4+ T cells from PBMCs. The TCR sequence derives from a human donor in good health. CDR3 nucleotides: TGTGCCTGGAGTTCTGGGGAAAAACTGTTTTTT. Its translation is CAWSSGEKLFF. The whole variable domain, remainder taken from reference TRBV30 and TRBJ1-4, is SQTIHQWPATLVQPVGSPLSLECTVEGTSNPNLYWYRQAAGRGLQLLFYSVGIGQISSEVPQNLSASRPQDRQFILSSKKLLLSDSGFYLCAWSSGEKLFFGSGTQLSVL.